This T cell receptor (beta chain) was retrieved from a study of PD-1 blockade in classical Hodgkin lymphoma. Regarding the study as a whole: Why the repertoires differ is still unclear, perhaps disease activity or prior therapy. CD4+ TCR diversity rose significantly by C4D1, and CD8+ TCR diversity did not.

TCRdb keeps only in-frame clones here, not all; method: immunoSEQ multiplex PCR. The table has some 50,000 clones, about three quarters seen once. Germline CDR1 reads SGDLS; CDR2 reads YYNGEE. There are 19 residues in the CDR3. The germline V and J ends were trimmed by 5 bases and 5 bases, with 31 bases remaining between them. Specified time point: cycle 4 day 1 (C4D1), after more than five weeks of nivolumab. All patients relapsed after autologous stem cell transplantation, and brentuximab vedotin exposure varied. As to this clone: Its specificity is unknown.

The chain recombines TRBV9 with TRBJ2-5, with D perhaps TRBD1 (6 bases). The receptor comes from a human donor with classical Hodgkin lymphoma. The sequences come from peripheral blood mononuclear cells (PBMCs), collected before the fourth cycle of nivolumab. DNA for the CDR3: TGTGCCAGCAGTTCTTTTAGCAGGGGTTCAGGGTTAGCTTCGGAGACCCAGTACTTC. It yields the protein CASSSFSRGSGLASETQYF.